The rows below give T cell receptor beta chains drawn from one sample of a study of CD8+ T cells in alopecia areata. Generated by immunoSEQ multiplex PCR, the TCRdb table keeps only in-frame clones and is missing some. The table shows around 100,000 clones, with around three fifths occurring only once. Sequenced material: CD8+ T cells sorted from blood, taken at week 24, from a patient treated with tofacitinib. These receptors were collected from a human donor with alopecia areata. Each CDR3 is given with its conserved first and last residue. Each record gives: J gene, clone size, D gene, V gene, CDR3 DNA, CDR3 protein. D genes are given only for firm matches. Expanded clones get a size class; other rows say once, few or many, or leave the size out.

j_gene: TRBJ1-5
abundance: -
d_gene: -
v_gene: TRBV6-5
CDR3nt: TGTGCCAGCACTGACGAGGGGCAGAGTCAGCATTTT
CDR3aa: CASTDEGQSQHF

j_gene: TRBJ2-7
abundance: -
d_gene: TRBD1
v_gene: TRBV4-1
CDR3nt: TGCGCCAGCAGCCAAGGGGCGACAGGGGGCTTATACGAGCAGTACTTC
CDR3aa: CASSQGATGGLYEQYF

j_gene: TRBJ2-3
abundance: -
d_gene: -
v_gene: TRBV13
CDR3nt: TGTGCCAGCAGCTTAGGGGGTCCAGATACGCAGTATTTT
CDR3aa: CASSLGGPDTQYF

j_gene: TRBJ2-7
abundance: few
d_gene: TRBD2
v_gene: TRBV7-8
CDR3nt: TGTGCCAGCAGCTTAGCATCTAGCGGTTCCTACGAGCAGTACTTC
CDR3aa: CASSLASSGSYEQYF

j_gene: TRBJ2-3
abundance: -
d_gene: TRBD1
v_gene: TRBV7-7
CDR3nt: TGTGCTAGCAGCCCCGGGACAGTTGAGGGAGATACGCAGTATTTT
CDR3aa: CASSPGTVEGDTQYF

j_gene: TRBJ2-2
abundance: -
d_gene: -
v_gene: TRBV2
CDR3nt: TGTGCCAGCAGTGAAGATGGGAACAGGGTACACACCGGGGAGCTGTTTTTT
CDR3aa: CASSEDGNRVHTGELFF

j_gene: TRBJ2-2
abundance: few
d_gene: -
v_gene: TRBV9
CDR3nt: TGTGCCAGCAGCCTGCCGGATTGGGAGCTGTTTTTT
CDR3aa: CASSLPDWELFF

j_gene: TRBJ2-4
abundance: -
d_gene: -
v_gene: TRBV6-6
CDR3nt: TGTGCCAGCAGTGGACCCGGGGAAGCCAAAAACATTCAGTACTTC
CDR3aa: CASSGPGEAKNIQYF

j_gene: TRBJ2-3
abundance: -
d_gene: TRBD1
v_gene: TRBV5-1
CDR3nt: TGCGCCAGCAGCTTGGCCGGACAGGGGAGCACAGATACGCAGTATTTT
CDR3aa: CASSLAGQGSTDTQYF

j_gene: TRBJ1-1
abundance: -
d_gene: -
v_gene: TRBV9
CDR3nt: TGTGCCAGCAGCGTAGGTGGGGACACTGAAGCTTTCTTT
CDR3aa: CASSVGGDTEAFF

j_gene: TRBJ2-7
abundance: -
d_gene: -
v_gene: TRBV6-6
CDR3nt: TGTGCCAGCAGTCACCGACAGAACCCCTACGAGCAGTACTTC
CDR3aa: CASSHRQNPYEQYF

j_gene: TRBJ2-4
abundance: few
d_gene: -
v_gene: TRBV13
CDR3nt: TGTGCCAGCAGCCAAAGGACAGCCGCGGTCAAAAACATTCAGTACTTC
CDR3aa: CASSQRTAAVKNIQYF

j_gene: TRBJ1-2
abundance: -
d_gene: -
v_gene: TRBV4-1
CDR3nt: TGCGCCAGCAGCCAAGATAGATCTCAAGACTTCTATGGCTACACCTTC
CDR3aa: CASSQDRSQDFYGYTF

j_gene: TRBJ2-1
abundance: once
d_gene: -
v_gene: TRBV27
CDR3nt: TGTGCCAGCAGTCCCGGCAATCTTCCGGGAGAGCAGTTCTTC
CDR3aa: CASSPGNLPGEQFF

j_gene: TRBJ1-2
abundance: -
d_gene: TRBD1
v_gene: TRBV5-1
CDR3nt: TGCGCCAGCAGACAAGGGGGCGACTATGGCTACACCTTC
CDR3aa: CASRQGGDYGYTF

j_gene: TRBJ2-7
abundance: once
d_gene: TRBD1
v_gene: TRBV7-9
CDR3nt: TGTGCCAGCAGCTCAGGGGGAGACAGGGCCTCCTACGAGCAGTACTTC
CDR3aa: CASSSGGDRASYEQYF

j_gene: TRBJ1-2
abundance: few
d_gene: -
v_gene: TRBV29-1
CDR3nt: TGCAGCGTTGAACCAGTGAATAGAAACTATGGCTACACCTTC
CDR3aa: CSVEPVNRNYGYTF

j_gene: TRBJ2-5
abundance: -
d_gene: -
v_gene: TRBV9
CDR3nt: TGTGCCAGCAGCGGGTCTGAGGAGGGGACCCAGTACTTC
CDR3aa: CASSGSEEGTQYF

j_gene: TRBJ2-7
abundance: few
d_gene: TRBD1
v_gene: TRBV19
CDR3nt: TGTGCCAGTAGGCCCACAGGGGCGACCTACGAGCAGTACTTC
CDR3aa: CASRPTGATYEQYF

j_gene: TRBJ2-5
abundance: -
d_gene: TRBD1
v_gene: TRBV13
CDR3nt: TGTGCCAGCAGCTCGGAGGACAGGGGGCGTCAAGAGACCCAGTACTTC
CDR3aa: CASSSEDRGRQETQYF

j_gene: TRBJ2-7
abundance: -
d_gene: -
v_gene: TRBV29-1
CDR3nt: TGCAGCGCCGAAGGGGAGTACGAGCAGTACTTC
CDR3aa: CSAEGEYEQYF

j_gene: TRBJ1-6
abundance: -
d_gene: -
v_gene: TRBV7-9
CDR3nt: TGTGCCAGCAGCTTACGGGGGGACGGTTCACCCCTCCACTTT
CDR3aa: CASSLRGDGSPLHF

j_gene: TRBJ1-1
abundance: few
d_gene: -
v_gene: TRBV5-6
CDR3nt: TGTGCCAGCAGCCCGACAGGTTCATTGGGCACTGAAGCTTTCTTT
CDR3aa: CASSPTGSLGTEAFF

j_gene: TRBJ2-7
abundance: -
d_gene: TRBD2
v_gene: TRBV4-1
CDR3nt: TGCGCCAGCAGCCAAGATCGGGCTAGCGGGGGTGAGCAGTACTTC
CDR3aa: CASSQDRASGGEQYF

j_gene: TRBJ2-3
abundance: once
d_gene: TRBD2
v_gene: TRBV2
CDR3nt: TGTGCCAGCAGTGAACCCCTCACTAGCGGGGGGGTAACTAGCACAGATACGCAGTATTTT
CDR3aa: CASSEPLTSGGVTSTDTQYF

j_gene: TRBJ2-2
abundance: -
d_gene: -
v_gene: TRBV5-1
CDR3nt: TGCGCCAGCAGCCCGCAGGGAAGGAACACCGGGGAGCTGTTTTTT
CDR3aa: CASSPQGRNTGELFF

j_gene: TRBJ2-5
abundance: -
d_gene: -
v_gene: TRBV27
CDR3nt: TGTGCCAGCAGTTTATCGAACGGACTGGAAGAGACCCAGTACTTC
CDR3aa: CASSLSNGLEETQYF

j_gene: TRBJ2-5
abundance: -
d_gene: -
v_gene: TRBV6-1
CDR3nt: TGTGCCAGCTGGGAAGAGACCCAGTACTTC
CDR3aa: CASWEETQYF

j_gene: TRBJ1-1
abundance: once
d_gene: TRBD1
v_gene: TRBV30
CDR3nt: TGTGCAGAAGTGCGGACAGGGGACACTGAAGCTTTCTTT
CDR3aa: CAEVRTGDTEAFF

j_gene: TRBJ1-5
abundance: -
d_gene: -
v_gene: TRBV18
CDR3nt: TGTGCCAGCTCACCACCGGGGGGGGGTCAGCCCCAGCATTTT
CDR3aa: CASSPPGGGQPQHF

j_gene: TRBJ2-1
abundance: -
d_gene: TRBD1
v_gene: TRBV19
CDR3nt: TGTGCCAGTAGTATCCTCGGGACAGACTACAATGAGCAGTTCTTC
CDR3aa: CASSILGTDYNEQFF

j_gene: TRBJ1-2
abundance: many
d_gene: TRBD1
v_gene: TRBV9
CDR3nt: TGTGCCAGCAGTAGTGGACCAGGGGGCGCGTATGGCTACACCTTC
CDR3aa: CASSSGPGGAYGYTF

j_gene: TRBJ1-2
abundance: -
d_gene: -
v_gene: TRBV9
CDR3nt: TGTGCCAGCAGCGGAAGGGACGGTGTCTATGGCTACACCTTC
CDR3aa: CASSGRDGVYGYTF

j_gene: TRBJ2-7
abundance: -
d_gene: -
v_gene: TRBV7-8
CDR3nt: TGTGCCAGCAGCTTCCGAGGGGGGGCCTCCTCCTACGAGCAGTACTTC
CDR3aa: CASSFRGGASSYEQYF

j_gene: TRBJ1-2
abundance: -
d_gene: -
v_gene: TRBV6-5
CDR3nt: TGTGCCAGCGGTCCTTTTGATGGCTACACCTTC
CDR3aa: CASGPFDGYTF

j_gene: TRBJ2-7
abundance: -
d_gene: -
v_gene: TRBV27
CDR3nt: TGTGCCAGCAGTCCCGGGACCGGGGGTTACGAGCAGTACTTC
CDR3aa: CASSPGTGGYEQYF

j_gene: TRBJ2-1
abundance: -
d_gene: -
v_gene: TRBV13
CDR3nt: TGTGCCAGCAGCCCCACTAGGCATGAGCAGTTCTTC
CDR3aa: CASSPTRHEQFF